These T cell receptor beta chains were read from a single sample in a study of tissue T cells after allogeneic stem cell transplantation. Sequencing used immunoSEQ multiplex PCR; TCRdb keeps in-frame clones, though not all of them. The sample carries several thousand clones, more than 60% recorded once. This specimen was skin, taken at autopsy. These receptor sequences come from an older male patient with steroid-refractory graft-versus-host disease after an allogeneic stem cell transplant. The T cells may come from the graft donor. CDR3s include the opening cysteine and the closing phenylalanine or tryptophan.

V: TRBV6-5
length: 14
CDR3: CASQGDGRGHEQYF

V: TRBV9
length: 15
CDR3: CASSVEAGVVEKLFF

V: TRBV30
length: 14
CDR3: CAWRRDNGNQPQHF

V: TRBV28
length: 18
CDR3: CASTRRQGFTQAKNIQYF

V: TRBV5-1
length: 15
CDR3: CASSGYRGRTDTQYF

V: TRBV4-1
length: 16
CDR3: CASSQGQGQMNTEAFF

V: TRBV7-8
length: 15
CDR3: CASSRGGTQRETQYF

V: TRBV9
length: 16
CDR3: CASSVVPSGGTDTQYF

V: TRBV10-1
length: 14
CDR3: CASSQTGLNTEAFF

V: TRBV4-2
length: 17
CDR3: CASSQHLLDSSGNTIYF

V: TRBV27
length: 16
CDR3: CASRAYYRAGTGELFF

V: TRBV6-2/TRBV6-3
length: 14
CDR3: CASSYGARGYEQYF

V: TRBV30
length: 16
CDR3: CAWSVIRTGGTYGYTF

V: TRBV28
length: 16
CDR3: CASSSYTGATNEKLFF

V: TRBV4-1
length: 14
CDR3: CASSYGRENTEAFF

V: TRBV24-1
length: 12
CDR3: CATSEKRDEQFF

V: TRBV4-2
length: 21
CDR3: CASSRLSPFFGTGVKNSPLHF